Below, 11 T cell receptor beta chains from the same sample are listed, as sequenced in a study of persistence of HIV-infected CD4 T cells. This was the immunoSEQ version 4 assay in survey mode. Sequencing was performed with immunoSEQ multiplex PCR; in TCRdb, only in-frame clones are kept and a portion is missing. The data hold about 7,000 clones, with about 80% observed a single time. For these TCRs, the target antigens are not known. Cells were stimulated with CMV-infected fibroblast lysates at roughly 9.1 ug/mL. Sorting selected CD4+ T cells upregulating both CD40 ligand and CD69. Sequences were derived from CD4+ T cells sorted from PBMCs after 18-hour stimulation, sampled from a patient who received antiretroviral therapy. The receptors shown here come from an adult woman with HIV who was CMV-seropositive.

In DNA, the CDR3 is TGCAGCGTGATGGGGGGTCGGTCCTACGAGCAGTACTTC. It specifies CSVMGGRSYEQYF. This sequence joins TRBV29-1 and TRBJ2-7; D may be TRBD2 (6 bases). V was cut by 6 bases and J by 1 base, with 13 bases left in between. The CDR3 contains 13 residues. Germline-derived CDR1 and CDR2 are SQVTM and ANQGSEA.

The V and J genes are TRBV6-1 and TRBJ2-1; 9 bases fit TRBD1. With 4 bases clipped from V and 2 bases from J, the junction kept 12 bases outside the gene matches. The germline V gene encodes CDR1 MNHNS and CDR2 SASEGT. This CDR3 has 18 residues. This CDR3 reads CASSARRTGTGPYNEQFF. In DNA form, the CDR3 reads TGTGCCAGCAGTGCGCGGAGAACCGGGACAGGGCCCTACAATGAGCAGTTCTTC.

The gene calls are TRBV29-1 and TRBJ2-5; D might be TRBD2 (5 bases). The CDR3 length is 12 residues. CDR1 is SQVTM and CDR2 is ANQGSEA in the germline V gene. Between the trimmed V and J ends, which lost 7 bases and 4 bases, there was a span of 13 bases. The chain's CDR3 is CSASTAGETQYF. DNA of the CDR3: TGCAGCGCCAGCACGGCGGGAGAGACCCAGTACTTC.

CDR3 loop: CASTTTGELFF. CDR3 bases: TGTGCCAGCACCACGACCGGGGAGCTGTTTTTT. The chain carries TRBV12-3 or TRBV12-4 and TRBJ2-2; no definite D call. The CDR3 is 11 amino acids. The ends were cut back, 7 bases at V and 5 bases at J, with 5 bases in the middle.

This chain joins TRBV7-9 and TRBJ2-5, with a weak D call TRBD1 (5 bases). The CDR3 extends over 15 amino acids. Germline values: CDR1 SEHNR, CDR2 FQNEAQ (reference sequence). V shed 5 bases and J shed 1 base, with 14 bases lying between them. In DNA, the CDR3 is TGTGCCAGCAGCCGCTCGAGTACAGGCCAAGAGACCCAGTACTTC. Its protein product is CASSRSSTGQETQYF.

The V and J genes are TRBV6-5 and TRBJ1-1; no firm D call. The CDR3 has 13 amino acids. V lost 5 bases and J lost 0, with 7 bases in between. Germline values: CDR1 MNHEY, CDR2 SVGAGI. This CDR3 reads CASSPRLNTEAFF. CDR3 coding DNA: TGTGCCAGCAGTCCGAGGTTGAACACTGAAGCTTTCTTT.

The chain couples TRBV28 to TRBJ2-2; 7 positions agree with TRBD1. Germline V lookup: CDR1 MDHEN, CDR2 SYDVKM. The CDR3 is 16 amino acids. The V and J ends lost 4 bases and 3 bases, in that order; junction bases with no gene match: 8. The CDR3 reads CASSSPTGSYTGELFF. The CDR3 region has the DNA TGTGCCAGCAGTTCCCCGACAGGGTCATACACCGGGGAGCTGTTTTTT.

The rearrangement links TRBV27 to TRBJ2-3; possible D gene TRBD2, 6 bases. This CDR3 has 16 amino acids. Trimming took off 0 bases at V and 5 bases at J, with 15 bases between the two ends. Germline values: CDR1 MNHEY, CDR2 SMNVEV (reference sequence). CDR3 region: CASSLSTREWRDTQYF. The CDR3 region has the DNA TGTGCCAGCAGTTTATCGACCCGGGAGTGGAGAGATACGCAGTATTTT.

This clone was seen only once. The chain uses TRBV2 and TRBJ2-5; D gene uncertain. The CDR3 has 15 amino acids. CDR1 is SNHLY and CDR2 is FYNNEI in the germline V gene. V was shortened by 2 bases and J by 6 bases, with 16 bases between the two germline ends. The CDR3 coding sequence is TGTGCCAGCAGTGAAAGGGTTTTCGCTCTACAGACCCAGTACTTC. Its translation is CASSERVFALQTQYF.

The chain employs TRBV27 and TRBJ1-6; 7 bases match TRBD1. V lost 2 bases and J lost 1; bases outside the gene matches: 8. Germline V gene lookup returns CDR1 MNHEY and CDR2 SMNVEV (reference sequence). CDR3 length: 18 residues. The CDR3, as DNA: TGTGCCAGCAGTTTAGCCAACAGGGGTATATCCTATAATTCACCCCTCCACTTT. It translates to CASSLANRGISYNSPLHF.

The chain is built from TRBV7-9 and TRBJ2-3, with 7 bases aligning to TRBD1. The trim removed 1 base at V and 4 bases at J, leaving 5 bases unmatched. Germline V lookup: CDR1 SEHNR, CDR2 FQNEAQ (reference sequence). The CDR3 length is 15 residues. CDR3 in DNA: TGTGCCAGCAGCTTAGGAGGGGGCCCCGCAGATACGCAGTATTTT. Translating it yields CASSLGGGPADTQYF.